One sample yielded the 13 T cell receptor beta chains listed below, sequenced in a study of blood T cell repertoires in COVID-19. Only in-frame clones appear in the TCRdb table, and some are missing; sequencing was by immunoSEQ multiplex PCR. The sample lists some 140,000 clones, about 86% occurring once. Sequences were obtained from peripheral blood. All receptors derive from a woman aged 60 to 75 with active or convalescent COVID-19.

The rearrangement joins TRBV11-3 to TRBJ2-5; 8 nucleotides match TRBD2. The CDR3 spans 15 residues. J was trimmed by 2 bases and V by 4 bases; bases with no gene match: 6. Germline V gene lookup returns CDR1 SGHNT and CDR2 YENEEA. CDR3 sequence reads: CASSSRRGGQETQYF. The CDR3 nucleotides are TGTGCCAGCAGCTCCCGCCGGGGGGGGCAAGAGACCCAGTACTTC.

In nucleotides, the CDR3 is TGCGCCAGCAGCTCCCAGATGGGGGGTGGGGCGGGTGAAGCTTTCTTT. Its protein is CASSSQMGGGAGEAFF. The rearrangement uses TRBV5-1 and TRBJ1-1; D is possibly TRBD1 (5 bases). The germline V gene encodes CDR1 SGHRS and CDR2 YFSETQ. The CDR3 is 16 residues long. Trimming cost V 3 bases and J 7 bases, with 22 bases left between them.

The chain joins TRBV28 to TRBJ1-2; D gene unclear. V shed 3 bases and J shed 8 bases, with 10 bases lying between them. CDR1 and CDR2 from the germline V gene are MDHEN and SYDVKM. The CDR3 contains 12 residues. The CDR3: CASSFGSIGYTF. The DNA for the CDR3 is TGTGCCAGCAGTTTCGGTTCCATAGGCTACACCTTC.

This chain links TRBV6-5 with TRBJ1-5; 10 bases map to TRBD1. Trimming removed 6 bases from V and 1 base from J; junction bases left unmatched: 3. The CDR3 is made up of 15 amino acids. In germline, CDR1 is MNHEY, CDR2 SVGAGI. Written as DNA, the CDR3 is TGTGCCAGCAGGAGACAGGGGGCGAGCAATCAGCCCCAGCATTTT. Translated, it gives CASRRQGASNQPQHF.

The rearrangement links TRBV19 to TRBJ1-1, with 7 bases fitting TRBD1. J gave up 2 bases and V 4 bases, and 7 bases lay outside the gene matches. Germline CDR1 LNHDA, CDR2 SQIVND (reference sequence). The CDR3 spans 15 residues. The CDR3 coding sequence is TGTGCCAGTAGTAAAGGGGGCCTTAAAAACACTGAAGCTTTCTTT. This sequence encodes CASSKGGLKNTEAFF.

This clone was observed once. This sequence joins TRBV7-2 and TRBJ2-7; 11 bases map to TRBD1. Germline-derived CDR1 and CDR2 are SGHTA and FQGNSA. The CDR3 has 15 amino acids. Trimming cost V 5 bases and J 3 bases; bases outside gene matches: 6. The CDR3: CASSAGTGGYYEQYF. CDR3 in DNA: TGTGCCAGCAGCGCAGGGACAGGGGGTTACTACGAGCAGTACTTC.

CDR3 sequence reads: CASSYFRTGVSNQPQHF. CDR3 sequence (DNA): TGTGCCAGCAGTTACTTTCGGACAGGGGTGAGCAATCAGCCCCAGCATTTT. The chain employs TRBV6-2 or TRBV6-3 and TRBJ1-5; 9 nucleotides agree with TRBD1. Germline V gene data show CDR1 as MNHEY and CDR2 as SVGEGT. The trim removed 1 base at V and 1 base at J, leaving 5 bases unmatched. CDR3 size: 17 residues.

The V and J genes are TRBV29-1 and TRBJ2-5; no firm D call. CDR3 length equals 12 residues. Germline lookup yields CDR1 SQVTM and CDR2 ANQGSEA. With 4 bases removed from V and 2 bases from J, the gap between germline ends came to 8 bases. Written as DNA, the CDR3 is TGCAGCGTTGTTCAGCGACAAGAGACCCAGTACTTC. The encoded protein is CSVVQRQETQYF.

The CDR3 bases are TGTGCCAGCAGTTACGAGGGGGCGGTCGGGGAGCTGTTTTTT. It encodes CASSYEGAVGELFF. The chain recombines TRBV6-5 with TRBJ2-2; TRBD1 agrees at 7 bases. Germline CDR1 MNHEY, CDR2 SVGAGI. V shed 2 bases, J shed 7 bases, and the junction held 4 bases outside the gene matches. This CDR3 is 14 amino acids long.

The chain has TRBV6-6 and TRBJ1-3; TRBD1 matches at 7 bases. CDR1 and CDR2 (germline): MNHNY, SVGAGI (reference sequence). This CDR3 has 16 residues. V gave up 5 bases and J gave up 4 bases; unmatched junction bases: 11. The CDR3 DNA is TGTGCCAGCAGTACCACCGACAGGGCCGGAGGAAACACCATATATTTT. It encodes CASSTTDRAGGNTIYF.

V usage is TRBV19 and J usage is TRBJ2-3; TRBD2 aligns across 8 bases. The germline V gene has CDR1 LNHDA and CDR2 SQIVND (reference sequence). V was clipped by 5 bases and J by 2 bases; unmatched bases: 9. The CDR3 totals 16 residues. The CDR3 DNA is TGTGCCAGTAGTGGTCTTTTAGCGGGGTCCACAGATACGCAGTATTTT. This codes for CASSGLLAGSTDTQYF. Combining the CDR3 with reference TRBV19 and TRBJ2-3 gives the whole variable domain DGGITQSPKYLFRKEGQNVTLSCEQNLNHDAMYWYRQDPGQGLRLIYYSQIVNDFQKGDIAEGYSVSREKKESFPLTVTSAQKNPTAFYLCASSGLLAGSTDTQYFGPGTRLTVL.

This clone came up once. The J gene is TRBJ2-7, the V gene TRBV5-1; D might be TRBD2 (5 bases). Germline V gene data show CDR1 as SGHRS and CDR2 as YFSETQ. This CDR3 comprises 13 residues. With 1 base removed from V and 2 bases from J, the gap between germline ends came to 7 bases. The CDR3 is CASSLKLAYEQYF. The CDR3 DNA follows: TGCGCCAGCAGCTTGAAACTAGCCTACGAGCAGTACTTC.

V usage is TRBV2 and J usage is TRBJ2-1; maybe TRBD2 (5 bases). The V gene's germline CDR1 is SNHLY and CDR2 FYNNEI. V was cut by 6 bases and J by 7 bases, with 10 bases left in between. This CDR3 is built from 12 residues. CDR3 sequence: CASRWSGNEQFF. The CDR3 bases are TGTGCCAGCAGGTGGTCGGGAAATGAGCAGTTCTTC.